Sequencing of this TCR beta chain was carried out in a study of breast tumors, draining lymph nodes, adjacent tissues. In this sample, this clonotype turned up many times. Its matching antigen is unknown. A much larger clone sits a single nucleotide away, making a read error possible. Since no conserved phenylalanine or tryptophan closes the CDR3, a read error is the likely cause. Notes on the study in general: Tumor TCR diversity was below lymph nodes but above nontumor tissue. That most tumor T cells come from lymph nodes remained unproven. Luminal-like breast cancer showed significantly greater tumor-nontumor repertoire similarity than basal-like breast cancer did.

A single record per CDR3 protein comes from TCRdb applying MiXCR to the multiplex PCR reads. This repertoire shows approximately 300,000 distinct CDR3 sequences, around 31% found once; its top ten account for more than 1%. Samples came from axillary lymph nodes draining the breast cancer. Source material: axillary lymph node tissue. This sequence originates from a female donor with breast cancer. Some clones in this sample may be carry-over from other donors' samples.

CDR3 bases: TGTGCCACCAGTGAGACCATCACAGATACGCAGTATCTT. It encodes CATSETITDTQYL. The chain recombines TRBV24-1 with TRBJ2-3; D not resolved. Germline lookup yields CDR1 KGHDR and CDR2 SFDVKD. The V end was cut by 4 bases, the J end by 2 bases, with 6 bases between. This CDR3 has 13 residues.